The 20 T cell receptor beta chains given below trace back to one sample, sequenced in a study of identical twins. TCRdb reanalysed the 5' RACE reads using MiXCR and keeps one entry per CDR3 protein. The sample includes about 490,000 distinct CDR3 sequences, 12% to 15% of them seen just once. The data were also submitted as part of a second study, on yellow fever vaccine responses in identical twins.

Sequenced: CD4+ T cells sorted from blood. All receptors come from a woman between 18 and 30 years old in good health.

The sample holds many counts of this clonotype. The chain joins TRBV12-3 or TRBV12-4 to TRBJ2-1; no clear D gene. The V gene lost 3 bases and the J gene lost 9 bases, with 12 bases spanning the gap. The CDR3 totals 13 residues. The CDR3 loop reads CASSFESWGEQFF. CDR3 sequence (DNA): TGTGCCAGCAGTTTCGAGTCCTGGGGTGAGCAGTTCTTC.

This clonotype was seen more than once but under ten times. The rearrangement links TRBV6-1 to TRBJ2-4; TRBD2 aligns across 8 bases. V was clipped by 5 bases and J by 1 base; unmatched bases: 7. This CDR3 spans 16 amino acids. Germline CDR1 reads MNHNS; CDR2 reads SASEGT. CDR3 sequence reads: CASSKHGGGAKNIQYF. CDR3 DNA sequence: TGTGCCAGCAGTAAACACGGGGGGGGGGCCAAAAACATTCAGTACTTC.

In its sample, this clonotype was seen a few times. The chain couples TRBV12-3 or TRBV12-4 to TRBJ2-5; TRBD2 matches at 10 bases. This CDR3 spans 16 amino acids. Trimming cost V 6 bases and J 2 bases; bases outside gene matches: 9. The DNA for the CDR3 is TGTGCCAGCAGCTACACTCCGGGACTAGCGCAAGAGACCCAGTACTTC. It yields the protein CASSYTPGLAQETQYF.

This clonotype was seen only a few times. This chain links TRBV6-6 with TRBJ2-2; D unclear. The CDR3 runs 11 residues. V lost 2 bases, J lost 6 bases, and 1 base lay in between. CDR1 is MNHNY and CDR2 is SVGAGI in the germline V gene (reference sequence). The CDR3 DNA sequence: TGTGCCAGCAGTTACCCCGGGGAGCTGTTTTTT. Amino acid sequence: CASSYPGELFF.

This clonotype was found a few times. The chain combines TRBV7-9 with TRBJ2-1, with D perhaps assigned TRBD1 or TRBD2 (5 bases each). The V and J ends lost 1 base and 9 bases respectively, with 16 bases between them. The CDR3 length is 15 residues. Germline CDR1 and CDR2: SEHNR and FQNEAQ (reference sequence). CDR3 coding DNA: TGTGCCAGCAGCTTAGGGGGGACCTTTGATGTTGAGCAGTTCTTC. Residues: CASSLGGTFDVEQFF.

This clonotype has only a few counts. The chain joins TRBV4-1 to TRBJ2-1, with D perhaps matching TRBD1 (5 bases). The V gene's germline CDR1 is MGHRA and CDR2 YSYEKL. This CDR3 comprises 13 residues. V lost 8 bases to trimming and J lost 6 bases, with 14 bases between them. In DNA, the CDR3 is TGCGCCAGCCGCTTAGGGGCCTCCAATGAGCAGTTCTTC. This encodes CASRLGASNEQFF.

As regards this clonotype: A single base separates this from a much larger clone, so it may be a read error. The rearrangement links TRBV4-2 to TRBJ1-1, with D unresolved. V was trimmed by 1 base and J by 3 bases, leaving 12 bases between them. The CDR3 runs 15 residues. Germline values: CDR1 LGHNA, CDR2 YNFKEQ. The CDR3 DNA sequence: TGTGCCAGCAGCCAAGCCGTTGTGACCTACACTGAAGCTTTCTTT. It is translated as CASSQAVVTYTEAFF.

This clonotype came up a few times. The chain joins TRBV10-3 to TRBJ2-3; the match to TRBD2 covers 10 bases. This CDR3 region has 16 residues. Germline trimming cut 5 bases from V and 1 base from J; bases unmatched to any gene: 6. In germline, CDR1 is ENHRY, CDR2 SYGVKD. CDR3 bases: TGTGCCATCAGTAAGGGAACTAGCGGGGGCACAGATACGCAGTATTTT. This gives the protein CAISKGTSGGTDTQYF.

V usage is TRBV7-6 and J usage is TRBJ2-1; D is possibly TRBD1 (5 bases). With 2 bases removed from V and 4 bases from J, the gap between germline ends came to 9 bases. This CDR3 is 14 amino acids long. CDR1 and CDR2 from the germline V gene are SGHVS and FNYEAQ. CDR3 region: CASSLKGLYNEQFF. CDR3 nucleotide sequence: TGTGCCAGCAGCTTAAAGGGGCTGTACAATGAGCAGTTCTTC.

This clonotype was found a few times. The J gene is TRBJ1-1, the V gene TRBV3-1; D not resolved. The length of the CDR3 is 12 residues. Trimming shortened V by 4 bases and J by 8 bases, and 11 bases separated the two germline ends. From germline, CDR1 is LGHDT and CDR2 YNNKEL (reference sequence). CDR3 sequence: CASSRGRLEAFF. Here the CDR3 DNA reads TGTGCCAGCAGCCGTGGGAGACTCGAAGCTTTCTTT.

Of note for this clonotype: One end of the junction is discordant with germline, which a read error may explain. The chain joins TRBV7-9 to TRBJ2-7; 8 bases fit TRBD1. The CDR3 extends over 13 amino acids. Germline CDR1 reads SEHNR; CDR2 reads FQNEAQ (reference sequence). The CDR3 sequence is CASSVADRAALDF. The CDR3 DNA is TGTGCCAGCAGCGTCGCGGACAGGGCCGCTTTAGACTTC.

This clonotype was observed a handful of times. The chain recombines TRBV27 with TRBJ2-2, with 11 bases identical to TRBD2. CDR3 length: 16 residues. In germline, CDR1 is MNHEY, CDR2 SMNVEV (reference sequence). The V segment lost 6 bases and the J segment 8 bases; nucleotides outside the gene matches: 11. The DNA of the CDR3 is TGTGCCAGCAGCCCCACTAGCGGGGGCTCAGGGGGGGAGCTGTTTTTT. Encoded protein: CASSPTSGGSGGELFF.

This CDR3 reads CATSDQRSGANVLTF. The CDR3 nucleotides read TGTGCCACCAGTGATCAAAGATCTGGGGCCAACGTCCTGACTTTC. V usage is TRBV24-1 and J usage is TRBJ2-6; D gene ambiguous. The germline V gene has CDR1 KGHDR and CDR2 SFDVKD. V lost 3 bases and J 1 base, leaving 6 bases between the germline ends. This CDR3 is built from 15 residues.

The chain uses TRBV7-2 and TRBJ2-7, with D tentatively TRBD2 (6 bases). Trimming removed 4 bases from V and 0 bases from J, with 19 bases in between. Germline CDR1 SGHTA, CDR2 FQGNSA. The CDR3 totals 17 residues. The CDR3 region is CASSSGVLWRGSYEQYF. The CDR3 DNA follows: TGTGCCAGCAGCTCCGGCGTGTTGTGGCGGGGCTCCTACGAGCAGTACTTC.

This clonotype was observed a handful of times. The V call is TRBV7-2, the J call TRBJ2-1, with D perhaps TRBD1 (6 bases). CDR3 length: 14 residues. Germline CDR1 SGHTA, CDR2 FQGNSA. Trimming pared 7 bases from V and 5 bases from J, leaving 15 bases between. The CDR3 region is CASTKDRPNNEQFF. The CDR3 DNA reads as TGTGCCAGCACCAAAGACAGGCCAAACAATGAGCAGTTCTTC.

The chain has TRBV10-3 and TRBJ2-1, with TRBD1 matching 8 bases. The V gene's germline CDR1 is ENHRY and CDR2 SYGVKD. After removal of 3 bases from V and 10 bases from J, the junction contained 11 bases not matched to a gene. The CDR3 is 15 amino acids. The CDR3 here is CAISDPITRQGEQFF. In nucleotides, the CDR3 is TGTGCCATCAGTGATCCTATAACTCGACAGGGGGAGCAGTTCTTC.

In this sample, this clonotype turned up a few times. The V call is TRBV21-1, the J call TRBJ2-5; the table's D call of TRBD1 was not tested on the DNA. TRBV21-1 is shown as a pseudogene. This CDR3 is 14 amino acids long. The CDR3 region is CASSKRGPQATQYF. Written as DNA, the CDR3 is TGTGCCAGCAGCAAGAGGGGTCCCCAAGCGACCCAGTACTTC.

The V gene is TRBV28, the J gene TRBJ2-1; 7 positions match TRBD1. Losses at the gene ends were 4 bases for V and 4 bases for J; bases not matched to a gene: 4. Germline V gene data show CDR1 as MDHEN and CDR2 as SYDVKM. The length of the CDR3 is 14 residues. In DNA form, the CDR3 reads TGTGCCAGCAGTTCCACAGGGGCTTACAATGAGCAGTTCTTC. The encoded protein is CASSSTGAYNEQFF.

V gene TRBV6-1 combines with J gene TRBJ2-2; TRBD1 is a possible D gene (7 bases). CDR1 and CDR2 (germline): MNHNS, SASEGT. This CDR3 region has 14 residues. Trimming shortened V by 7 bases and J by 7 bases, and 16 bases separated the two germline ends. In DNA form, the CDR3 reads TGTGCCAGCACCTCATCCAGGGGGGTCGGGGAGCTGTTTTTT. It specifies CASTSSRGVGELFF.

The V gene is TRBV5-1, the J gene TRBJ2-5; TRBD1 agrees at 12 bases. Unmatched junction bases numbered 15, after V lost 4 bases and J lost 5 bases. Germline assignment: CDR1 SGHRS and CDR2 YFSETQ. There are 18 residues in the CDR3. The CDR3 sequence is CASSQTTPGQGALETQYF. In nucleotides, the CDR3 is TGCGCCAGCAGCCAAACTACCCCGGGACAGGGGGCTTTGGAGACCCAGTACTTC.